The T cell receptor beta chain described here comes from a study of PD-L1 blockade in urothelial cancer (dated by TCRdb to about 2017). Context from the whole study: Every patient began therapy in about 2014 and was given atezolizumab 1,200 mg intravenously every 3 weeks. Pretreatment blood TCR-seq was available for twenty-nine patients, at least one posttreatment blood collection was obtained for about 24 patients, and tumor TCR-seq was available for about 24 patients. An exploratory multi-omic analysis was conducted of the somatic, immune and clinical correlates of response to PD-L1 blockade with atezolizumab in urothelial cancer. Patients had an ECOG performance status of 0 or 1 and had received between 0 and 3 prior chemotherapy regimens. Blood samples gave median yields of around 150,000 T cells and tens of thousands of unique TCRs, along with a median clonality of approximately 0.08. About nine tenths of the roughly 29 patients were identified as males with urothelial cancer of bladder origin, and a prior smoking history was reported by 18 of 29 patients. In the same patients who had TCR sequencing, pretreatment tumors also underwent whole exome sequencing and RNA sequencing. Durable clinical benefit was defined as progression-free survival longer than 6 months, and TCR features were also tested against progression-free and overall survival. Blood samples were analyzed 3 weeks after the start of treatment (second dose) and 6 weeks after the start of treatment. Pretreatment tumor samples, along with matched peripheral blood serially collected before and after atezolizumab treatment, were subjected to TCR sequencing. Several patients achieved durable clinical benefit and some 21 did not.

The sample's time point label, decoded: pretreatment peripheral blood. The cohort included roughly 29 patients with locally advanced or metastatic urothelial carcinoma who were treated at Memorial Sloan Kettering on a trial protocol. Peripheral blood mononuclear cells were collected pretreatment and during treatment, with between 1 and 8 total time points per patient. The Qiagen DNeasy Blood extraction kit was used to purify genomic DNA from total PBMCs and tumor samples. Collected pretreatment and during treatment, PBMCs were isolated and stored as previously described. V has 1 base trimmed and J has 3 bases trimmed; junction bases matching no gene number 5. Its CDR3 holds 16 amino acids, cysteine through phenylalanine. Here the CDR3 DNA is all that survives: 48 bases in frame from base 1. CDR1 and CDR2, per the germline V gene, are SGHRS and YFSETQ. What the work shows at the level of the full study, not this receptor alone: Improved progression-free and overall survival was associated with having pretreatment peripheral blood TCR clonality below the median. Because the sample size was small (n of about 29) and many exploratory analyses were performed, the results are intended to be hypothesis-generating. At 3 weeks after the start of treatment, tumor-associated TCR clones in peripheral blood had expanded more in patients with durable benefit (n ≈ 24, p = 0.022).

Synthetic TCR analog templates were spiked into each PCR so that absolute template abundance could be estimated from read counts. The immunoSEQ assay used bias-controlled V and J gene primers to amplify TCRbeta CDR3 regions from genomic DNA. Sequencing of rearranged TCRbeta segments was done at approximately 20X coverage. The published analysis was carried out like this. Clustering was used to correct sequencing errors, and CDR3s were annotated against IMGT to assign V, D and J genes. Downstream analyses used only productive TCRbeta rearrangements, leaving out any out-of-frame or stop-codon sequences. To compute clonality, Shannon entropy was normalized by the log of the number of unique productive sequences and then subtracted from one. Fisher's exact test with Benjamini-Hochberg correction, at a threshold of adjusted p below 0.01, was used to find clones that differed between time points or between blood and tumor. TCRdb mirrors the immuneACCESS table, restricted to in-frame sequences. Some clones are absent from its copies; in checked studies, under half trace to an unresolved V gene, and the reason for the others is unknown. From that table come the V and J calls and clone size; the DNA was used to work out D and trimming. This sample holds around 68,000 clones; approximately 78% were observed only once. 1.6% of the sample comes from the top ten.

Comments on this clone: Its antigen target is currently unknown. There are no base qualities to consult, and no much larger clone falls within one base.

This TCR derives from a man between 65 and 85 years old with urothelial cancer. The starting material was PBMCs, obtained around atezolizumab (anti-PD-L1) treatment. The rearranged chain carries TRBV5-1 and TRBJ2-1; the central 9 bases match TRBD2. The sequenced DNA: TGCGCCAGCAGCTTGTCTGTTAGCGGGAGCTACAATGAGCAGTTCTTC. It specifies CASSLSVSGSYNEQFF.